This T cell receptor beta chain was identified in a study of technical replicates of blood from a few donors. This clone was recorded only once. Clones were sequenced by immunoSEQ multiplex PCR, and TCRdb holds only the in-frame ones, with some missing. The top ten hold roughly 4.7% of the sample, which has around 72,000 clones, 91% seen once. This clonotype originated in a human donor in good health. Some clones in this sample may be carry-over from other donors' samples. The sample was PBMCs.

The CDR3: CASSAPGQGARDQPQHF. The CDR3, as DNA: TGTGCCAGCAGTGCTCCGGGACAGGGGGCGCGAGATCAGCCCCAGCATTTT. The chain couples TRBV6-1 to TRBJ1-5; 12 nucleotides line up with TRBD1. Germline trimming cut 4 bases from V and 5 bases from J; bases unmatched to any gene: 9. The V gene's germline CDR1 is MNHNS and CDR2 SASEGT. The CDR3 totals 17 residues.